A selection of T cell receptor beta chains follows, all from one sample in a study of human T cells and chemical hapten exposure. TCRdb redid the calling of the RACE reads with MiXCR, one entry per CDR3 protein. This table has about 260,000 distinct CDR3 sequences, over 8% appearing once. The sample in question was whole blood, obtained in connection with sensitization to the hapten diphenylcyclopropenone (DPC). The receptor source for this set is a woman in her thirties or forties with alopecia areata. Some clones in this sample may be carry-over from other donors' samples. Both conserved end residues are part of each CDR3. D genes are given only for firm matches. The size entry is marked missing in some rows and otherwise reads once, few, many or a size class.

TRBV12-3/TRBV12-4	TRBD2	TRBJ2-7	many	CASSRRGRDPWEQYF	TGTGCCAGCAGCCGACGCGGGAGGGACCCTTGGGAGCAGTACTTC
TRBV5-5	NA	TRBJ1-6	few	CASSGTTGMNSPLHF	TGTGCCAGCAGCGGGACTACAGGGATGAATTCACCCCTCCACTTT
TRBV6-5	NA	TRBJ1-6	NA	CASSYGPKGGSYNSPLHF	TGTGCCAGCAGTTACGGCCCGAAGGGAGGCTCCTATAATTCACCCCTCCACTTT
TRBV18	NA	TRBJ1-6	few	CASSPLKGSSYNSPLHF	TGTGCCAGCTCACCATTGAAGGGGAGCTCCTATAATTCACCCCTCCACTTT
TRBV6-2/TRBV6-3	NA	TRBJ2-7	few	CASSYLPTGPFSYEQYF	TGTGCCAGCAGTTACCTTCCGACAGGTCCATTCTCCTACGAGCAGTACTTC
TRBV7-8	TRBD1	TRBJ1-5	NA	CASSLGPGGLNQPQHF	TGTGCCAGCAGCTTAGGTCCAGGGGGCCTTAATCAGCCCCAGCATTTT
TRBV4-1	NA	TRBJ1-2	NA	CASSQNRRGAYGYTF	TGCGCCAGCAGCCAAAATAGACGAGGGGCCTATGGCTACACCTTC
TRBV2	TRBD1	TRBJ1-2	NA	CASTTTGAGGYTF	TGTGCCAGCACCACGACAGGGGCTGGTGGCTACACCTTC
TRBV4-2	TRBD1	TRBJ2-1	few	CASSHGQEHNEQFF	TGTGCCAGCAGCCACGGACAGGAGCACAATGAGCAGTTCTTC
TRBV20-1	NA	TRBJ2-3	few	CSALRGTQYF	TGCAGTGCCCTTAGAGGTACGCAGTATTTT
TRBV4-3	TRBD1	TRBJ2-6	few	CATGGQGAPGANVLTF	TGCGCCACAGGGGGACAGGGGGCGCCTGGGGCCAACGTCCTGACTTTC
TRBV12-3/TRBV12-4	TRBD1	TRBJ1-5	NA	CASRPGTGGGQPQHF	TGTGCCAGCAGACCCGGGACAGGGGGTGGCCAGCCCCAGCATTTT
TRBV28	TRBD2	TRBJ2-3	NA	CASSAWTSGNRGTQYF	TGTGCCAGCAGTGCCTGGACTAGCGGGAATCGAGGGACGCAGTATTTT
TRBV7-9	NA	TRBJ2-4	many	CASSLGGAKGNIQYF	TGTGCCAGCAGCCTGGGGGGCGCAAAAGGAAACATTCAGTACTTC
TRBV28	TRBD2	TRBJ2-5	few	CASSGGRWSTSGRRETQYF	TGTGCCAGCAGTGGTGGGCGTTGGTCGACTAGCGGGAGACGAGAGACCCAGTACTTC
TRBV6-5	TRBD1	TRBJ2-5	many	CASSYRLGQGREETQYF	TGTGCCAGCAGTTACCGCCTCGGACAGGGGAGAGAAGAGACCCAGTACTTC
TRBV12-3/TRBV12-4	NA	TRBJ1-1	medium-sized	CASTQGIAEAFF	TGTGCCAGCACCCAGGGGATCGCTGAAGCTTTCTTT
TRBV10-3	TRBD2	TRBJ2-3	NA	CAISAVAGRTDTQYF	TGTGCCATCAGTGCGGTAGCGGGCCGCACAGATACGCAGTATTTT
TRBV11-2	NA	TRBJ2-3	many	CASSWSPDTQYF	TGTGCCAGCAGCTGGTCCCCAGATACGCAGTATTTT
TRBV4-1	NA	TRBJ2-3	many	CASSQGPSTDTQYF	TGCGCCAGCAGCCAGGGACCCAGCACAGATACGCAGTATTTT
TRBV24-1	NA	TRBJ2-3	few	CATSDSRKGQDTQYF	TGTGCCACCAGTGATTCCCGGAAGGGGCAAGATACGCAGTATTTT
TRBV9	NA	TRBJ2-1	NA	CASSVEPASFNEQFF	TGTGCCAGCAGCGTAGAACCGGCTAGTTTCAATGAGCAGTTCTTC
TRBV29-1	TRBD1	TRBJ2-5	few	CSVDEGAQKTQYF	TGCAGCGTTGATGAGGGGGCGCAGAAGACCCAGTACTTC
TRBV5-1	NA	TRBJ1-6	NA	CASSPRQGRTSPLHF	TGCGCCAGCAGCCCCCGGCAGGGAAGGACTTCACCCCTCCACTTT
TRBV6-6	NA	TRBJ2-2	few	CASSGGPGELFF	TGTGCCAGCAGTGGGGGACCCGGGGAGCTGTTTTTT
TRBV28	NA	TRBJ1-2	few	CASSRYLTGYYGYTF	TGTGCCAGCAGTCGATACCTGACAGGATACTATGGCTACACCTTC
TRBV10-2	TRBD1	TRBJ2-7	few	CASSEGTGGIREQYF	TGCGCCAGCAGTGAGGGGACAGGGGGCATCCGTGAGCAGTACTTC
TRBV12-5	NA	TRBJ1-2	few	CAPGRRAGANYGYTF	TGTGCTCCAGGGCGGAGGGCGGGAGCTAACTATGGCTACACCTTC
TRBV12-3/TRBV12-4	NA	TRBJ1-1	many	CASSSGDEAFF	TGTGCCAGCAGCAGCGGAGATGAAGCTTTCTTT
TRBV18	TRBD2	TRBJ2-3	few	CASSPRWGGGTDTQYF	TGTGCCAGCTCTCCCAGATGGGGGGGTGGCACAGATACGCAGTATTTT
TRBV4-2	NA	TRBJ2-7	many	CASSQGGARQLHYEQYF	TGTGCCAGCAGCCAAGGGGGGGCGAGACAGCTCCACTACGAGCAGTACTTC
TRBV7-9	TRBD1	TRBJ2-1	few	CASSLRQGFTDEQFF	TGTGCCAGCAGCTTGAGACAGGGGTTTACGGATGAGCAGTTCTTC
TRBV11-2	NA	TRBJ2-2	NA	CASSLREPGELFF	TGTGCCAGCAGCTTAAGGGAACCCGGGGAGCTGTTTTTT
TRBV11-3	TRBD1	TRBJ2-7	few	CASSPGQGKTYEQYF	TGTGCCAGCAGCCCCGGACAGGGTAAAACCTACGAGCAGTACTTC